This TCR beta chain was retrieved from a study of shared clonotypes between healthy human individuals. Study-wide results and limits: Among non-shared clonotypes, generation probabilities were lower than among those shared by all four donors.

Remarks on this clone: Its antigen is not identified.

CD45RO-negative cells were positively selected for CCR7, leaving out terminally differentiated effector memory CD45RA+ cells. Looked up from germline, CDR1 is SGHVS and CDR2 is FNYEAQ. Trimming left V 5 bases short and J 1 base short, with 11 bases between. The CDR3 has 14 residues. The method was immunoSEQ multiplex PCR; TCRdb's version includes in-frame clones alone and lacks a portion of them. The sample yields about 2 million clones, roughly 95% seen once. V is TRBV7-6 and J is TRBJ1-1, with D tentatively TRBD1 (5 bases). The TCR originated in a man between 18 and 35 years old in good health. Specimen: naive CD8+ T cells sorted from blood. CDR3 bases: TGTGCCAGCAGCCCCCAGAGGGGGAACACTGAAGCTTTCTTT. Protein: CASSPQRGNTEAFF.